These 20 T cell receptor beta chains were sequenced from one sample in a study of human T cells and chemical hapten exposure. MiXCR, applied by TCRdb to the RACE reads, yields one record per CDR3 protein. The table has fewer than 300,000 distinct CDR3 sequences, over 7.5% seen once. Stated time point: pre-sensitization, week 0. The treatment denotes: therapeutic diphenylcyclopropenone sensitization with weekly scalp DPC. Specimen: whole blood, collected in connection with sensitization to the hapten diphenylcyclopropenone (DPC). The receptor source for this set is a man aged 18-30 years with alopecia areata. Some clones in this sample may be carry-over from other donors' samples.

The CDR3 DNA is TGTGCCAGCAGAATACAGGGGCTCGTCTACGAGCAGTACTTC. This translates into CASRIQGLVYEQYF. This rearrangement joins TRBV27 to TRBJ2-7, with 7 bases aligning to TRBD1. This CDR3 has 14 residues. The germline V gene encodes CDR1 MNHEY and CDR2 SMNVEV (reference sequence). V was pared by 6 bases and J by 3 bases, with 8 bases of the junction left unmatched.

The chain employs TRBV5-1 and TRBJ2-5; D is possibly TRBD1 or TRBD2 (5 bases each). The CDR3 has 16 residues. V was shortened by 2 bases and J by 4 bases, with 18 bases between the two germline ends. Germline V lookup: CDR1 SGHRS, CDR2 YFSETQ. CDR3 in amino acids: CASSFSGHESGETQYF. The DNA of the CDR3 is TGCGCCAGCAGCTTTTCGGGGCATGAAAGCGGAGAGACCCAGTACTTC. Complete variable domain (other parts from reference TRBV5-1 and TRBJ2-5): KAGVTQTPRYLIKTRGQQVTLSCSPISGHRSVSWYQQTPGQGLQFLFEYFSETQRNKGNFPGRFSGRQFSNSRSEMNVSTLELGDSALYLCASSFSGHESGETQYFGPGTRLLVL.

This clonotype was seen only a few times. The chain employs TRBV29-1 and TRBJ2-3; D may be TRBD1 or TRBD2 (6 bases each). Per the germline V gene, CDR1 is SQVTM and CDR2 is ANQGSEA. V lost 6 bases and J lost 2, with 12 bases in between. The CDR3 has 13 amino acids. The CDR3 protein is CSVRGTTTDTQYF. CDR3 bases: TGCAGCGTCCGCGGGACAACCACAGATACGCAGTATTTT.

This clonotype was seen a handful of times. The CDR3: CAISESRVVDYF. The CDR3 nucleotides read TGTGCCATCAGTGAATCGAGGGTAGTGGATTATTTT. The chain uses TRBV10-3 and TRBJ1-3, with no clear D. V was cut by 3 bases and J by 16 bases, with 16 bases left in between. The CDR3 has 12 residues. Germline lookup yields CDR1 ENHRY and CDR2 SYGVKD.

This clonotype occurred many times. The chain employs TRBV7-9 and TRBJ1-6, with D possibly matching TRBD1 (5 bases). Trimming shortened V by 4 bases and J by 5 bases, and 15 bases separated the two germline ends. The CDR3 runs to 16 residues. In germline, CDR1 is SEHNR, CDR2 FQNEAQ (reference sequence). The CDR3 nucleotides are TGTGCCAGCAGCTCACGGGAGGGGTTGGATAATTCACCCCTCCACTTT. Protein product: CASSSREGLDNSPLHF.

This clonotype was recorded at least ten times. The J gene is TRBJ2-2, the V gene TRBV9; no firm D call. The CDR3 totals 14 residues. Germline assignment: CDR1 SGDLS and CDR2 YYNGEE. V shed 1 base and J shed 1 base, with 5 bases lying between them. Here the CDR3 DNA reads TGTGCCAGCAGCGTATCAATGAACACCGGGGAGCTGTTTTTT. This encodes CASSVSMNTGELFF.

The table lists this clonotype with many counts. The chain combines TRBV12-3 or TRBV12-4 with TRBJ1-1; 9 bases fit TRBD1. The CDR3 spans 16 residues. Unmatched junction bases numbered 11, after V lost 6 bases and J lost 3 bases. The chain's CDR3 is CASRGGRQGVDTEAFF. Written as DNA, the CDR3 is TGTGCCAGCAGAGGGGGCCGACAGGGGGTCGACACTGAAGCTTTCTTT.

This chain links TRBV6-5 with TRBJ2-3; 8 bases line up with TRBD1. Trimming took 5 bases from V and 3 from J; bases not matched to a gene: 7. Germline lookup yields CDR1 MNHEY and CDR2 SVGAGI. The CDR3 consists of 15 residues. This chain's CDR3 is CASSRGTGGTDTQYF. The DNA for the CDR3 is TGTGCCAGCAGTCGCGGGACAGGAGGAACAGATACGCAGTATTTT.

CDR3 in DNA: TGTGCCAGCAGTTTAATGTCTCTGACAGGCCAAAACGAGCAGTACTTC. The encoded protein is CASSLMSLTGQNEQYF. The genes are TRBV28 and TRBJ2-7; D perhaps matches TRBD1 (6 bases). The CDR3 has 16 amino acids. The V gene's germline CDR1 is MDHEN and CDR2 SYDVKM. Between the trimmed V and J ends, which lost 2 bases and 5 bases, there was a span of 19 bases.

This clonotype has more than one count but fewer than ten. In nucleotides, the CDR3 is TGCGCCAGCATGACGGGGGGAGGTACGCAGTATTTT. Its translation is CASMTGGGTQYF. The chain has TRBV10-2 and TRBJ2-3; 7 positions agree with TRBD2. This CDR3 has 12 amino acids. V gave up 7 bases and J gave up 8 bases; unmatched junction bases: 6. CDR1 is WSHSY, CDR2 SAAADI, per germline.

This clonotype was picked up a small number of times. A read error may account for a junction end that differs from germline. This rearrangement joins TRBV24-1 to TRBJ1-5, with D possibly being TRBD1 (6 bases). The CDR3 covers 15 residues. Germline CDR1 KGHDR, CDR2 SFDVKD. In nucleotides, the CDR3 is TGTGCCACCAGTGACTCCGGACAGCCCAATCAACCCCAGCATTTT. Encoded protein: CATSDSGQPNQPQHF.

This clonotype was detected a few times. The rearrangement links TRBV11-2 to TRBJ2-7, with 8 nucleotides matching TRBD1. The CDR3 loop spans 15 amino acids. J was trimmed by 2 bases and V by 1 base; bases with no gene match: 4. Per germline, CDR1 SGHAT and CDR2 FQNNGV. The CDR3 bases are TGTGCCAGCAGCTTAGGTGCAGGGGGCGCCTACGAGCAGTACTTC. Encoded protein: CASSLGAGGAYEQYF.

The chain uses TRBV7-2 and TRBJ2-3, with 9 bases matching TRBD1. With 1 base clipped from V and 6 bases from J, the junction kept 8 bases outside the gene matches. CDR1 is SGHTA and CDR2 is FQGNSA in the germline V gene. This CDR3 region has 16 residues. CDR3 sequence: CASSLETGGGGDTQYF. The CDR3 coding sequence is TGTGCCAGCAGCTTAGAGACAGGGGGTGGTGGTGATACGCAGTATTTT. Supplemented by reference TRBV7-2 and TRBJ2-3, the full variable domain reads GAGVSQSPSNKVTEKGKDVELRCDPISGHTALYWYRQSLGQGLEFLIYFQGNSAPDKSGLPSDRFSAERTGGSVSTLTIQRTQQEDSAVYLCASSLETGGGGDTQYFGPGTRLTVL.

This rearrangement joins TRBV4-1 to TRBJ2-1; either TRBD1 or TRBD2 may fit D (7 bases each). The CDR3 covers 16 residues. With 1 base removed from V and 3 bases from J, the gap between germline ends came to 13 bases. Germline-derived CDR1 and CDR2 are MGHRA and YSYEKL. In DNA form, the CDR3 reads TGCGCCAGCAGCCAAGCATCCAGGGGGGGCTACAATGAGCAGTTCTTC. Protein product: CASSQASRGGYNEQFF.

In its sample, this clonotype was seen a few times. This chain links TRBV9 with TRBJ2-3; 10 bases map to TRBD2. Germline values: CDR1 SGDLS, CDR2 YYNGEE. This CDR3 comprises 15 residues. The junction had 3 bases not matched to a gene; V was cut back by 3 bases and J by 2 bases. The CDR3 loop reads CASSGTSGFTDTQYF. The DNA of the CDR3 is TGTGCCAGCAGCGGGACTAGCGGCTTCACAGATACGCAGTATTTT.

The chain recombines TRBV7-2 with TRBJ2-1, with 7 bases fitting TRBD1. After removal of 0 bases from V and 4 bases from J, the junction contained 6 bases not matched to a gene. The CDR3 spans 16 residues. CDR1 is SGHTA and CDR2 is FQGNSA in the germline V gene. CDR3 loop: CASSLATGFVYNEQFF. CDR3 sequence (DNA): TGTGCCAGCAGCTTAGCGACAGGGTTCGTTTACAATGAGCAGTTCTTC.

This clonotype was found many times. This chain uses TRBV6-6 with TRBJ1-3, with D possibly matching TRBD1 (6 bases). V was pared by 2 bases and J by 1 base, with 6 bases between. The CDR3 contains 14 residues. Germline CDR1 and CDR2: MNHNY and SVGAGI (reference sequence). The CDR3 sequence: CASSYDRSGNTIYF. The CDR3 bases are TGTGCCAGCAGTTACGACAGGTCTGGAAACACCATATATTTT.

The J gene is TRBJ2-2, the V gene TRBV3-1; D is uncertain. The CDR3 extends over 17 amino acids. Germline V gene sequence: CDR1 LGHDT, CDR2 YNNKEL (reference sequence). Deletions cut 0 bases from V and 7 bases from J, with 18 bases between. The CDR3 loop reads CASSQDRVQFSGGELFF. The CDR3 bases are TGTGCCAGCAGCCAAGACCGGGTACAGTTTTCGGGCGGGGAGCTGTTTTTT.

The rearrangement links TRBV7-9 to TRBJ2-1; tentative D call: TRBD1 (6 bases). Trimming shortened V by 1 base and J by 9 bases, and 13 bases separated the two germline ends. Per the germline V gene, CDR1 is SEHNR and CDR2 is FQNEAQ (reference sequence). The CDR3 is 14 amino acids. The CDR3 sequence: CASSLGGLVREQFF. As DNA, the CDR3 is TGTGCCAGCAGCTTAGGGGGGCTAGTCCGTGAGCAGTTCTTC.

The chain carries TRBV7-9 and TRBJ2-1; TRBD1 matches at 9 bases. The CDR3 extends over 16 amino acids. V was pared by 5 bases and J by 5 bases, with 10 bases of the junction left unmatched. Germline values: CDR1 SEHNR, CDR2 FQNEAQ (reference sequence). The CDR3 nucleotides are TGTGCCAGCAGCGTTATTACAGGGGGCGCCGACAATGAGCAGTTCTTC. It specifies CASSVITGGADNEQFF.